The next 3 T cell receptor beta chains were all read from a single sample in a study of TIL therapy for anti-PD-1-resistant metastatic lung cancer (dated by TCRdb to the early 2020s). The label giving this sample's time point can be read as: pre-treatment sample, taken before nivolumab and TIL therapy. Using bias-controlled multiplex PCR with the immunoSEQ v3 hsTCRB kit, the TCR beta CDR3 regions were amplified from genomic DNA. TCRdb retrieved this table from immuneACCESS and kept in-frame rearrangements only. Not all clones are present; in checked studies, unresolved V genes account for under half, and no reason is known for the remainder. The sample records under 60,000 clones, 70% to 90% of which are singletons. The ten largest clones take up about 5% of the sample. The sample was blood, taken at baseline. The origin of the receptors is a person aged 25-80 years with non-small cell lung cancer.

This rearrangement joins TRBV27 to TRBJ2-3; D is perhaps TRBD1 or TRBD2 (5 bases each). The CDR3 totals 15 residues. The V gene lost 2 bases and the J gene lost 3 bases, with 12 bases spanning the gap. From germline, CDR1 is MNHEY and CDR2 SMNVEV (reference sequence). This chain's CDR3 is CASSLRGGGTDTQYF. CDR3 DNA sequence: TGTGCCAGCAGTTTAAGGGGCGGAGGTACAGATACGCAGTATTTT.

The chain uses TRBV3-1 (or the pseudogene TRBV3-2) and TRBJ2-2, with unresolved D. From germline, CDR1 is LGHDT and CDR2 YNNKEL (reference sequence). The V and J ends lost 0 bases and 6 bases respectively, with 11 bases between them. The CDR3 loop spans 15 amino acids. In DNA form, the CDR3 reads TGTGCCAGCAGCCAAGATCCCGGGCTTTCCGGGGAGCTGTTTTTT. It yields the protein CASSQDPGLSGELFF.

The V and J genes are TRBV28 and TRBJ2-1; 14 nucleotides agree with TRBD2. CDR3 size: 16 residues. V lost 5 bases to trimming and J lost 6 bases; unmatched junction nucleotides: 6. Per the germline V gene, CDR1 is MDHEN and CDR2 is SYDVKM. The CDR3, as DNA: TGTGCCAGCAGTCCCGGGACTAGCGGGAGTAGCAATGAGCAGTTCTTC. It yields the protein CASSPGTSGSSNEQFF.